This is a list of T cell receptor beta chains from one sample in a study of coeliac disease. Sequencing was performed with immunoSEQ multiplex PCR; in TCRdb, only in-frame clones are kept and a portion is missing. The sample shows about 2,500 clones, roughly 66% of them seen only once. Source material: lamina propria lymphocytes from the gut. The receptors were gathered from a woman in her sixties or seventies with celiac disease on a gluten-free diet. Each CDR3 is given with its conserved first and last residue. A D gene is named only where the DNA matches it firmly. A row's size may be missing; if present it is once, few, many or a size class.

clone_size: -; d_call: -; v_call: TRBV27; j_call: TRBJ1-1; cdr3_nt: TGTGCCAGCAGTTCGCAGGGGAACACTGAAGCTTTCTTT; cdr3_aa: CASSSQGNTEAFF
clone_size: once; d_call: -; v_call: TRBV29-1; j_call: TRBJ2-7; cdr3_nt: TGCAGCGTTTCTGACAGGCAGGGGGAGCAGTACTTC; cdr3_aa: CSVSDRQGEQYF
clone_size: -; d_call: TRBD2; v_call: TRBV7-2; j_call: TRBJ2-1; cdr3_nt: TGTGCCAGCAGCTTAGATGTGCGGGAGGTCCCGCAGTTCTTC; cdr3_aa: CASSLDVREVPQFF
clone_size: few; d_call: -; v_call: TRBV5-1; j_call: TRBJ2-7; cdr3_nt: TGCGCCAGCAGCTTTTTTCCGGGGGAGTACGAGCAGTACTTC; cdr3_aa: CASSFFPGEYEQYF
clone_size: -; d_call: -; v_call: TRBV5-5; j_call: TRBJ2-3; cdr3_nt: TGTGCCAGCAGCGTCCGGGAGTATCCTAGCACAGATACGCAGTATTTT; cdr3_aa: CASSVREYPSTDTQYF
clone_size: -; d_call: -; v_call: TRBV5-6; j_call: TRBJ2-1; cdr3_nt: TGTGCCAGCAGCTTCACGGGGTCGTATGAGCAGTTCTTC; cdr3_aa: CASSFTGSYEQFF
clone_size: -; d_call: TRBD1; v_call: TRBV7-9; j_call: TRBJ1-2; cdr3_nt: TGTGCCAGCAGCCCCGGGACAGGGGCTAACTATGGCTACACCTTC; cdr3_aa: CASSPGTGANYGYTF
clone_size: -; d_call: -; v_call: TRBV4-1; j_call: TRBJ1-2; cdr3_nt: TGCGCCAGCAGCCACGAACGGACAGTTAACTATGGCTACACCTTC; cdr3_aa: CASSHERTVNYGYTF
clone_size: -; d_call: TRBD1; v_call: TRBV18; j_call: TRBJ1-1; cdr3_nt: TGTGCCAGCTCATACGGACAGGGCGATGAAGCTTTCTTT; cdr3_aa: CASSYGQGDEAFF
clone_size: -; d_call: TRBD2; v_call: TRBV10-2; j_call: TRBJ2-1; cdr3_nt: TGCGCCAGCAGCCAGCGGGGCTACAATGAGCAGTTCTTC; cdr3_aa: CASSQRGYNEQFF
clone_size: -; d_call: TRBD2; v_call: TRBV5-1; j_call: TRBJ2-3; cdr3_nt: TGTGCCAGCAGCTTAGAGCGGGGATACACAGATACGCAGTATTTT; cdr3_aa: CASSLERGYTDTQYF
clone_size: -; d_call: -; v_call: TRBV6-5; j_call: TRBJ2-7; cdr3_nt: TGTGCCAGCACCCAAAGACAGACGACCTACGAGCAGTACTTC; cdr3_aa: CASTQRQTTYEQYF
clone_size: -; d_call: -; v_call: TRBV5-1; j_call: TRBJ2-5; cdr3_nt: TGCGCCAGCAGCTCACCCCCGGACAGCGTAGAGACCCAGTACTTC; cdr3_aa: CASSSPPDSVETQYF
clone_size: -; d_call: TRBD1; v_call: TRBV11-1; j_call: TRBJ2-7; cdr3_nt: TGTGCCAGCAGCTCTGACCGACAGGGCAAGCGGTACTTC; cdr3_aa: CASSSDRQGKRYF
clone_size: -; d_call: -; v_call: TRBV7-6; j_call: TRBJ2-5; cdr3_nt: TGTGCCAGCAGCCCAAGAGCGGGTATACAAGAGACCCAGTACTTC; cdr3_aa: CASSPRAGIQETQYF
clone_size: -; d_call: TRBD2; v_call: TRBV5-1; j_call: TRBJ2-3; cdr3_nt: TGCGCCAGCAGCTTAGGTAGCGGGCCGCCCACAGATACGCAGTATTTT; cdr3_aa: CASSLGSGPPTDTQYF
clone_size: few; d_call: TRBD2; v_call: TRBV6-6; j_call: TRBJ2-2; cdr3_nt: TGTGCCAGCAGTTCTAGCGGGTCGAACACCGGGGAGCTGTTTTTT; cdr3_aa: CASSSSGSNTGELFF
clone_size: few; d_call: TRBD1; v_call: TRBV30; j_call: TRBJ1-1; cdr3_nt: TGTGCCTGGAGCCGGGACAGGGTAGCAGCTTTCTTT; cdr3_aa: CAWSRDRVAAFF
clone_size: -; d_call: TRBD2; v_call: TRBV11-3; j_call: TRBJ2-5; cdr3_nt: TGTGCCAGCAGCTCATTAGCGGGAGAGACCCAGTACTTC; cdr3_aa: CASSSLAGETQYF
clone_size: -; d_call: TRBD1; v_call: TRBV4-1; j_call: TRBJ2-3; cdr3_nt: TGCGCCAGCAGCGTCGGGACAGATGATACGCAGTATTTT; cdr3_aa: CASSVGTDDTQYF
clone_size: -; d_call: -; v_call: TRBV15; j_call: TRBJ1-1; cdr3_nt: TGTGCCACCAGCAGCCAGTTCCGGGGGGGCACTGAAGCTTTCTTT; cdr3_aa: CATSSQFRGGTEAFF
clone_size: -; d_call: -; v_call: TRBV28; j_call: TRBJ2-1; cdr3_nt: TGTGCCAGCAGTTGGGGGGACCAATCCTACAATGAGCAGTTCTTC; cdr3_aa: CASSWGDQSYNEQFF
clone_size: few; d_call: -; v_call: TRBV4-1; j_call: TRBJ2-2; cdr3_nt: TGCGCCAGCAGCCAATCCGGGACTCTCGCCACCGGGGAGCTGTTTTTT; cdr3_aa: CASSQSGTLATGELFF
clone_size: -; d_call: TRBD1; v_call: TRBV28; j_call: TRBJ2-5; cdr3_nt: TGTGCCAGCAACCCCGACAGGGTTATGCAAGAGACCCAGTACTTC; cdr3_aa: CASNPDRVMQETQYF
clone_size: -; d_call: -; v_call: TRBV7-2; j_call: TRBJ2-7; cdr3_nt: TGTGCCAGCAGCTGGGGACTCTTCCTGGACGAGCAGTACTTC; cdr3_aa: CASSWGLFLDEQYF
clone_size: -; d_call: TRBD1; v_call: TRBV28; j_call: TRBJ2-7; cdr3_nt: TGTGCCAGCAGTTTCTCCGGGACAGGGAGTTTCCACGAGCAGTACTTC; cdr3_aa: CASSFSGTGSFHEQYF
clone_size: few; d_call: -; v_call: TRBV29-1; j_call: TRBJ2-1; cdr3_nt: TGCAGCGCCATGGGGGGTAGCACCTACAATGAGCAGTTCTTC; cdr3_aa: CSAMGGSTYNEQFF
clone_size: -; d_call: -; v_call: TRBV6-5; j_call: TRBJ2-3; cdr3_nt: TGTGCCAGCAATAAACGGTCGACAGATACGCAGTATTTT; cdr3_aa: CASNKRSTDTQYF
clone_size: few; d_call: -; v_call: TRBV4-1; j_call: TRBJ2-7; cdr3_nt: TGCGCCAGCAGCCGCCCGGGACACGAGGTTTCCGAGCAGTACTTC; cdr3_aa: CASSRPGHEVSEQYF
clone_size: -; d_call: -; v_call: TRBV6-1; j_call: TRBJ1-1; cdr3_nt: TGTGCCAGCAGTGGGCGGACGGGAGTCGAAGCTTTCTTT; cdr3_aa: CASSGRTGVEAFF
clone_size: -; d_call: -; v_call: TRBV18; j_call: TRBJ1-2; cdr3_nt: TGTGCCAGCTCACCTGACAGGTCCTATGGCTACACCTTC; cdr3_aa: CASSPDRSYGYTF
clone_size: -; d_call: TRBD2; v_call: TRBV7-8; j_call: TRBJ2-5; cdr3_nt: TGTGCCAGCAGCCCGGGAGCGGGAGGAATAAAAGAGACCCAGTACTTC; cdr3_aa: CASSPGAGGIKETQYF
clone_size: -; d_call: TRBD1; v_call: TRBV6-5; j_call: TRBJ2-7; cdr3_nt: TGTGCCAGCAGGAGAGGACAGGGTATTTACGAGCAGTACTTC; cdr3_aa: CASRRGQGIYEQYF
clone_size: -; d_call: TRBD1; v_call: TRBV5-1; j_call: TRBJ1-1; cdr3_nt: TGCGCCAGCAGCTTGGGGACAGGGGGCGCGGTGAACACTGAAGCTTTCTTT; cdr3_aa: CASSLGTGGAVNTEAFF
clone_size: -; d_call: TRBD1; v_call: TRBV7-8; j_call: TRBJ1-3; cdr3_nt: TGTGCCAGCAGCCCTCCGACAGGGGACTCTGGAAACACCATATATTTT; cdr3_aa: CASSPPTGDSGNTIYF
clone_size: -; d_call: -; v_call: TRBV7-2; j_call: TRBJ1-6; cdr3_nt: TGTGCCAGCAGCTTAGCTAGGAGCGCAGATTCACCCCTCCACTTT; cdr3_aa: CASSLARSADSPLHF
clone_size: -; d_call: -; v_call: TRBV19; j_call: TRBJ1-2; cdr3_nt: TGTGCCAGTAGTATATCAGGGTATGAAAATGGCTACACCTTC; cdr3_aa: CASSISGYENGYTF
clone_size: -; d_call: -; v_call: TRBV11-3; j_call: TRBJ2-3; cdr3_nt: TGTGCCAGCAGCTTAGTTGGCGGGGGCAGCACAGATACGCAGTATTTT; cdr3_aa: CASSLVGGGSTDTQYF
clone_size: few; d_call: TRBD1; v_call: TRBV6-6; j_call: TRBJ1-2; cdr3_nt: TGTGCCAGCAGACTCGGACAGGGAAACTATGGCTACACCTTC; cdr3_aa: CASRLGQGNYGYTF
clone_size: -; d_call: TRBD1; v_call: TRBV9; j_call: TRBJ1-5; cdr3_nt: TGTGCCAGCAGCGTAGACAGGGGGCGTGGGGGGCAGCCCCAGCATTTT; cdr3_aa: CASSVDRGRGGQPQHF
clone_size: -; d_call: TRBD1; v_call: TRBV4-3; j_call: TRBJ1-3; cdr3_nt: TGCGCCAGCAGCTCCGGGACAGGCTCTGGAAACACCATATATTTT; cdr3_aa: CASSSGTGSGNTIYF
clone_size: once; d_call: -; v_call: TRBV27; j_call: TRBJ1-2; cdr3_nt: TGTGCCAGCAGTCAAACTCTACAGCTTAATGGCTACACCTTC; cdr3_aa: CASSQTLQLNGYTF
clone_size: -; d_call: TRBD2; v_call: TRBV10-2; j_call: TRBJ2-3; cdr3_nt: TGCGCCAGCAGTGAGGCTAGCGGGAGAACAGATACGCAGTATTTT; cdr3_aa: CASSEASGRTDTQYF
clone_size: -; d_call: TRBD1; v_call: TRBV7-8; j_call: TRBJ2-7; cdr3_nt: TGTGCCAGCAGCCCAGGACAGGAGCGCTACGAGCAGTACTTC; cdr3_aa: CASSPGQERYEQYF
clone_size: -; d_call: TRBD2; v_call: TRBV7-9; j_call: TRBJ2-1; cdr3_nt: TGTGCCAGCAGCCCCCGGGGGGGTGCGACGGATGAGCAGTTCTTC; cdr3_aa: CASSPRGGATDEQFF
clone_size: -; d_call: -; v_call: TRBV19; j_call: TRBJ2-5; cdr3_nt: TGTGCCAGTAGTGCCGCCCAGCAAGAGACCCAGTACTTC; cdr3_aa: CASSAAQQETQYF
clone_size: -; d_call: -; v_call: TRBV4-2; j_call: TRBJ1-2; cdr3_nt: TGTGCCAGCAGCCAAGTTTGGCAGGGAAAAGGCTACACCTTC; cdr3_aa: CASSQVWQGKGYTF
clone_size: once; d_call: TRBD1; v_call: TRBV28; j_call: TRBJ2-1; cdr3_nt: TGTGCCAGCAGCCGACAGGGGGCGAGATCCTACAATGAGCAGTTCTTC; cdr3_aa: CASSRQGARSYNEQFF
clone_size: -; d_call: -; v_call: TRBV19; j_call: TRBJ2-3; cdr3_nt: TGTGCCAGTAGACAGAGCACAGATACGCAGTATTTT; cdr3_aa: CASRQSTDTQYF
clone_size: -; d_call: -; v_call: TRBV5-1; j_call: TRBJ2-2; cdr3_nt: TGCGCCAGCAGCTTGTTTAGCCAAACCGGGGAGCTGTTTTTT; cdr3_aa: CASSLFSQTGELFF
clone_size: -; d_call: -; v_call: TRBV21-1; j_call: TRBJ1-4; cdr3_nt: TGTGCCAGCAGTCCGGGACAGGGATGGAAAAAACTGTTTTTT; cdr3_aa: CASSPGQGWKKLFF
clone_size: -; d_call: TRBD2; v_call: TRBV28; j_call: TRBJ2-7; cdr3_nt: TGTGCCAGCAGTTTACCCTGGACTAGTAGGGCCCCCTACGAGCAGTACTTC; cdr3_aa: CASSLPWTSRAPYEQYF
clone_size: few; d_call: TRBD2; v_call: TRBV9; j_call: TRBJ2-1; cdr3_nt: TGTGCCAGCAGCGTAGTGGGCTTAGCGGGGGGGAACAATGAGCAGTTCTTC; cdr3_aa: CASSVVGLAGGNNEQFF
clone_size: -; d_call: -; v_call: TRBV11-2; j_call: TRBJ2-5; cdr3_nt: TGTGCCAGCAGCAAGTGGGGGGTGCGAGAGACCCAGTACTTC; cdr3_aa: CASSKWGVRETQYF
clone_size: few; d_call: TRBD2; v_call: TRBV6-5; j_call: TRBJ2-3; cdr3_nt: TGTGCCAGCAGCAACCCCGGTGGGGCGGGAGACCCCCCGTATTTT; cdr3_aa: CASSNPGGAGDPPYF
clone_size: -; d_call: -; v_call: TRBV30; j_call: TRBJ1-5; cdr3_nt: TGTGCCTGGAACCCGAGGGGCAATCAGCCCCAGCATTTT; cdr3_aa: CAWNPRGNQPQHF
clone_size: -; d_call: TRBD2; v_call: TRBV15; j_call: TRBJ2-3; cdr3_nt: TGTGCCACCAGCAGAGTCCTAGCGGGAACAGATACGCAGTATTTT; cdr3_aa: CATSRVLAGTDTQYF
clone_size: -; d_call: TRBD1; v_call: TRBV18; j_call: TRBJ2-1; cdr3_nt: TGTGCCAGCTCACCTCGGACAGGGGGCTTTGAGCAGTTCTTC; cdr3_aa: CASSPRTGGFEQFF
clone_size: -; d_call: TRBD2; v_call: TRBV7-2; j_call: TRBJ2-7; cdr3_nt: TGTGCCAGCAGCGTCGGACTAGCGAGCTCCTACGAGCAGTACTTC; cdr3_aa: CASSVGLASSYEQYF
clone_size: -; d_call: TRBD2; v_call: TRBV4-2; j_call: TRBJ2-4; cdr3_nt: TGTGCCAGCAGCCAAGCCGGATATGCTAGCGGAGCCTACCCAGCCAAAAACATTCAGTACTTC; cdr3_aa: CASSQAGYASGAYPAKNIQYF